Sequencing of this TCR beta chain was carried out in a study of cytomegalovirus exposure and HLA in healthy donors. A multiplex PCR was run with 60 Vbeta primers and 13 Jbeta primers. The method was immunoSEQ multiplex PCR; TCRdb's version includes in-frame clones alone and lacks a portion of them. The profile shows approximately 150,000 clones, roughly 79% of them singletons. The junction had 12 bases not matched to a gene; V was cut back by 2 bases and J by 13 bases. Germline loops: CDR1 GTSNPN, CDR2 SVGIG (reference sequence). The CDR3 has 13 amino acids. The sample comprised PBMCs. This chain connects TRBV30 to TRBJ1-2, with TRBD1 identical over 8 bases. This sequence was found in a middle-aged woman in good health and CMV-seropositive. The DNA for the CDR3 is TGTGCCTGGAGTATAGTTGGGACAGGTCGTACCACCTTC. Its protein product is CAWSIVGTGRTTF.